This TCR beta chain was captured in a study of blood T cells in healthy people across ages (dated by TCRdb to between 2014 and 2017). At the level of the whole study: Template switching captured roughly one uniquely barcoded TCR beta cDNA molecule per two T cells in model experiments. To avoid experimental bias, donors of different ages were randomly spread across the sequencing lanes. Using the same blood draw, the study looked at two additional independent replicas of 1 million unique cDNA reads for two donors, one aged 18 to 30 and the other aged 80 or older. The study measured age-related changes in TCR beta repertoire diversity using deep sequencing normalized with unique cDNA molecular identifiers. Four age groups were formed from the donors: young (average approximately 15 years), middle-aged (approximately 39), aged (62) and long-lived (approximately 80). The research as a whole found: Compared with the aged group, the long-lived group had more naive CD4+ T cells, fewer expanded clones and increased TCR diversity, suggesting age selection. Conclusive comparison of naive and antigen-experienced compartments was prevented by the profiling of bulk unsorted PBMCs. Donor CMV infection status was unknown, potentially confounding age-related changes in expanded clonotypes. There was a strong correlation between observed TCR beta diversity and the percentage of naive T cells measured by flow cytometry. Observed TCR beta diversity per million T cells fell roughly linearly with age, and a significant reduction was already apparent by age around 44. Estimates of total diversity from one million sequenced T cells were regarded as lower bounds and underestimates.

This clonotype was observed a few times. It lacks a known antigen. No base-level quality is on record; no much larger clone is a single base apart. Donors were around 37 systemically healthy Caucasian individuals from Russia aged roughly 6 to 100 years. Each donor gave around 9.9 milliliters of peripheral blood, collected into EDTA-treated Vacutainer tubes. Ficoll-Paque density-gradient centrifugation was used to isolate PBMCs, with at least 6.5 million per sample. Trizol reagent was used to extract total RNA from PBMCs, with at least 6 micrograms per sample. For every donor, flow cytometry on a PBMC aliquot measured the percentage of naive CD45RAhigh/CD27high T cells. Receptors were amplified or captured by 5' RACE. Sequenced on an Illumina HiSeq 2500. A second PCR of 7 to 11 cycles was run with a J-beta primer mix and a sample-barcoded 5' primer. A template-switch 5' adaptor carrying 12 random nucleotides introduced a unique molecular identifier onto each TCR beta cDNA molecule. At least 2.5 million CDR3-containing paired-end reads were obtained from each sample. First-strand cDNA was synthesized from all RNA with the Mint cDNA synthesis kit, primed by a TRBC-specific oligonucleotide. Following uracil-DNA glycosylase treatment, all cDNA underwent a first 18-cycle PCR with the universal primers M1SS and BC2_uni_R. The original pipeline was this. Normalization of each sample was performed by random selection of 1 million high-quality reads, each carrying a distinct molecular identifier. Reads sharing molecular identifiers were discarded rather than binned into consensus sequences. CDR3 identification, clonotype clustering and error correction used MiTCR with a Q25 quality threshold and the strictest error-elimination algorithm. A nonparametric unseen species model with Euler transformation was used to estimate lower-bound total TCR beta diversity. TCRdb itself trimmed the public reads at Q25 with fastp, ran MiXCR and retained productive beta chains. Identical CDR3 proteins give one entry, which carries the most common genes and DNA. TCRdb assigned the V and J calls; the authors' analysis was not used. The sample table holds 1.5 million to 1.9 million distinct CDR3 sequences, of which roughly 43% were seen once. The top ten clones comprise 4% of the sample.

Taken from the germline V gene, the CDR1 and CDR2 loops are MDHEN and SYDVKM. The CDR3, cysteine through phenylalanine, is 15 amino acids long. The DNA shown is the 45-base CDR3, in frame from base 1. Germline trimming: 4 bases from V, 3 bases from J; junction bases outside gene matches: 4. Recombination connected TRBV28 to TRBJ2-5, with TRBD1 matching 11 junction bases. The sequenced material came from blood. The origin of this receptor is a woman between 18 and 30 years old in good health. The nucleotide sequence is given as TGTGCCAGCAGTTCGGGACAGGGGGGGAAAGAGACCCAGTACTTC. This encodes CASSSGQGGKETQYF. Here the CDR3 is joined to the reference TRBV28 and TRBJ2-5 genes, and the full variable domain is: DVKVTQSSRYLVKRTGEKVFLECVQDMDHENMFWYRQDPGLGLRLIYFSYDVKMKEKGDIPEGYSVSREKKERFSLILESASTNQTSMYLCASSSGQGGKETQYFGPGTRLLVL.